A single sample is the source of the 9 T cell receptor beta chains below, sequenced in a study of T cell changes during pregnancy in multiple sclerosis. Clones were read by immunoSEQ multiplex PCR, and TCRdb kept only the in-frame ones, dropping some. Among around 50,000 clones listed, about 94% were seen once. Sequencing used CD8+ T cells from peripheral blood mononuclear cells, obtained in the first trimester of pregnancy. These receptors all stem from a female donor with multiple sclerosis, enrolled in a pregnancy study.

This sequence joins TRBV19 and TRBJ1-1; no reliable D call. V lost 8 bases, J lost 0 bases, and 22 bases lay in between. CDR1 is LNHDA, CDR2 SQIVND, per germline (reference sequence). The CDR3 extends over 17 amino acids. CDR3 nucleotide sequence: TGTGCCAGTGGAAGAGGGCCCCTCTCCCGCATGAACACTGAAGCTTTCTTT. Amino acids: CASGRGPLSRMNTEAFF.

The chain recombines TRBV27 with TRBJ1-2; weak D call: TRBD1 (5 bases). V shed 2 bases and J shed 4 bases, with 11 bases lying between them. CDR1 MNHEY and CDR2 SMNVEV come from the germline V gene (reference sequence). The CDR3 runs 14 residues. CDR3 amino acids: CASSLQGGSYGYTF. The CDR3 nucleotides are TGTGCCAGCAGTTTACAGGGAGGCAGCTATGGCTACACCTTC.

The chain recombines TRBV29-1 with TRBJ1-2; D uncertain. Germline assignment: CDR1 SQVTM and CDR2 ANQGSEA. V dropped 3 bases and J dropped 6 bases, with 17 bases sitting between them. The CDR3 contains 14 residues. The DNA for the CDR3 is TGCAGCGTTGAGCGCAGCGATTTTAAAGATGGCTACACCTTC. Protein: CSVERSDFKDGYTF.

The chain joins TRBV11-2 to TRBJ2-7; D is perhaps TRBD2 (7 bases). Germline V lookup: CDR1 SGHAT, CDR2 FQNNGV. V lost 1 base and J lost 2, with 9 bases in between. The CDR3 length is 14 residues. The CDR3 DNA follows: TGTGCCAGCAGCTTAGGGGGGGGCGCCTACGAGCAGTACTTC. It encodes CASSLGGGAYEQYF.

The chain couples TRBV4-1 to TRBJ2-7; D perhaps matches TRBD2 (6 bases). V was cut by 3 bases and J by 7 bases, with 13 bases left in between. Germline CDR1 and CDR2: MGHRA and YSYEKL. The CDR3 extends over 13 amino acids. The CDR3 DNA sequence: TGCGCCAGCAGCCAGGACCCACGGGAGGAGCAGTACTTC. Protein: CASSQDPREEQYF.

The chain couples TRBV9 to TRBJ2-5; D is possibly TRBD1 (5 bases). The germline V gene has CDR1 SGDLS and CDR2 YYNGEE. The CDR3 contains 14 residues. V gave up 0 bases and J gave up 5 bases, with 11 bases separating them. The CDR3 DNA follows: TGTGCCAGCAGCGTAGACGGGTCAGGGGAGACCCAGTACTTC. Encoded protein: CASSVDGSGETQYF.

V usage is TRBV19 and J usage is TRBJ2-2; perhaps TRBD2 as D (6 bases). The CDR3 consists of 17 residues. Germline V gene sequence: CDR1 LNHDA, CDR2 SQIVND (reference sequence). Trimming stripped 5 bases from V and 0 bases from J, with 16 bases between. The chain's CDR3 is CASSAYSWGANTGELFF. The CDR3 coding sequence is TGTGCCAGTAGTGCTTACTCCTGGGGGGCGAACACCGGGGAGCTGTTTTTT. Full variable domain (outside the CDR3, taken from reference TRBV19 and TRBJ2-2): DGGITQSPKYLFRKEGQNVTLSCEQNLNHDAMYWYRQDPGQGLRLIYYSQIVNDFQKGDIAEGYSVSREKKESFPLTVTSAQKNPTAFYLCASSAYSWGANTGELFFGEGSRLTVL.

There are a few counts of this clone. The chain combines TRBV6-4 with TRBJ2-1; TRBD2 aligns across 13 bases. This CDR3 spans 15 amino acids. Germline CDR1 MRHNA, CDR2 SNTAGT. Trimming cost V 5 bases and J 5 bases; bases outside gene matches: 3. The CDR3 protein is CASSTGTSGDNEQFF. For the CDR3, the DNA is TGTGCCAGCAGTACCGGGACTAGCGGGGACAATGAGCAGTTCTTC.

The CDR3 protein is CASSFEREGTDTQYF. The CDR3 region has the DNA TGCGCCAGCAGCTTTGAGCGGGAGGGCACAGATACGCAGTATTTT. The chain joins TRBV5-1 to TRBJ2-3; 9 bases map to TRBD2. The CDR3 is made up of 15 amino acids. V lost 2 bases to trimming and J lost 1 base; unmatched junction nucleotides: 2. Germline V lookup: CDR1 SGHRS, CDR2 YFSETQ. Variable domain in full (rest from reference TRBV5-1 and TRBJ2-3): KAGVTQTPRYLIKTRGQQVTLSCSPISGHRSVSWYQQTPGQGLQFLFEYFSETQRNKGNFPGRFSGRQFSNSRSEMNVSTLELGDSALYLCASSFEREGTDTQYFGPGTRLTVL.